The rows below give T cell receptor beta chains drawn from one sample of a study of cytomegalovirus exposure and HLA in healthy donors. Assay: immunoSEQ multiplex PCR; the TCRdb copy retains only in-frame clones and omits some. The sample lists 99,000 or so clones, roughly four fifths occurring once. Specimen: PBMCs. These receptors were collected from a female donor in good health and CMV-seropositive. Each CDR3 is given with its conserved first and last residue. A D gene is named only where the DNA matches it firmly. The size entry is marked missing in some rows and otherwise reads once, few, many or a size class.

d_call	v_call	j_call	clone_size	cdr3_nt	cdr3_aa
NA	TRBV19	TRBJ1-2	NA	TGTGCCAGTAAACGACAACAGGGAGAGAGAGGGAACACCTTC	CASKRQQGERGNTF
NA	TRBV9	TRBJ1-5	NA	TGTGCCAGCAGCGTAGGGCAGAGCAATCAGCCCCAGCATTTT	CASSVGQSNQPQHF
TRBD2	TRBV4-1	TRBJ2-5	NA	TGCGCCAGCAGCCAAGTAGCGGGAGGGGAGACCCAGTACTTC	CASSQVAGGETQYF
NA	TRBV9	TRBJ2-1	few	TGTGCCAGCAGCGTACAAGGGGATAATGAGCAGTTCTTC	CASSVQGDNEQFF
TRBD1	TRBV5-6	TRBJ2-1	once	TGTGCCAGCAGCTTGGTGACAGGGTGGGTCTCCAATGAGCAGTTCTTC	CASSLVTGWVSNEQFF
NA	TRBV14	TRBJ1-2	NA	TGTGCCAGCAGCCATCAGGGGCAGGGGATCTATGGCTACACCTTC	CASSHQGQGIYGYTF
TRBD2	TRBV13	TRBJ2-1	NA	TGTGCCAGCAGCCCCCGACTAGCGGGAGGGTCCAATGAGCAGTTCTTC	CASSPRLAGGSNEQFF
NA	TRBV19	TRBJ1-4	NA	TGTGCCAGTAGTATCTCGAATGGACTTGAAAAACTGTTTTTT	CASSISNGLEKLFF
NA	TRBV7-6	TRBJ2-7	NA	TGTGCCAGCAGCTTAGAGGGGGATAGGGACTACGAGCAGTACTTC	CASSLEGDRDYEQYF
NA	TRBV7-6	TRBJ1-1	NA	TGTGCCAGCAGTGTGGGGGCAAACACTGAAGCTTTCTTT	CASSVGANTEAFF
TRBD2	TRBV7-9	TRBJ2-7	NA	TGTGCCAGCAGCTTAGCGGGGGGGAGTCTACGCGAGCAGTACTTC	CASSLAGGSLREQYF
TRBD2	TRBV2	TRBJ2-5	NA	TGTGCCAGCACCTCGGCGGGAGCCCAAGAGACCCAGTACTTC	CASTSAGAQETQYF
TRBD2	TRBV9	TRBJ2-5	NA	TGTGCCAGCAGCCCAGTGGGGGGGTTCGGGACCCAGTACTTC	CASSPVGGFGTQYF
TRBD1	TRBV14	TRBJ1-2	NA	TGTGCCAGCAGCTTTCGACAGGGTGGGGCCTATGGCTACACCTTC	CASSFRQGGAYGYTF
TRBD2	TRBV19	TRBJ2-5	NA	TGTGCCAGTAGTATCCGCGGTGGAGGGCTAGCGGGGGTCGAGACCCAGTACTTC	CASSIRGGGLAGVETQYF
TRBD1	TRBV7-6	TRBJ1-4	NA	TGTGCCAGCAGCACGAGAACAGGGGGGGGTAATGAAAAACTGTTTTTT	CASSTRTGGGNEKLFF
TRBD2	TRBV7-6	TRBJ2-3	NA	TGTGCCAGCAGCTTGGTAGCGGGGGGCAGCACAGATACGCAGTATTTT	CASSLVAGGSTDTQYF
NA	TRBV7-3	TRBJ2-4	NA	TGTGCCAGCAGCTTAGATAGTGAAACCATTCAGTACTTC	CASSLDSETIQYF
NA	TRBV19	TRBJ1-3	NA	TGTGCCAGCAGACAGGGAAACACCATATATTTT	CASRQGNTIYF
NA	TRBV5-4	TRBJ2-3	NA	TGTGCCAGCAGCTTCGGAGGTGGGCCAGATACGCAGTATTTT	CASSFGGGPDTQYF
TRBD1	TRBV2	TRBJ1-2	NA	TGTGCCAGCATACGACAGGGACTAGACTATGGCTACACCTTC	CASIRQGLDYGYTF
TRBD1	TRBV6-6	TRBJ2-3	NA	TGTGCCAGCAGTTGGGACAGGGAGGCCCGCACAGATACGCAGTATTTT	CASSWDREARTDTQYF
TRBD2	TRBV7-3	TRBJ2-2	NA	TGTGCCAGCAGCTTAAGTGGGGCGGGAGAGGGAACCGGGGAGCTGTTTTTT	CASSLSGAGEGTGELFF
TRBD1	TRBV28	TRBJ1-5	NA	TGTGCCAGCAGTTTCCTTTCAGGGGGTCAGCCCCAGCATTTT	CASSFLSGGQPQHF
TRBD1	TRBV6-1	TRBJ1-2	NA	TGTGCCAGCAGTGAAATAGGACAGGGCAAGGGCTACACCTTC	CASSEIGQGKGYTF
TRBD1	TRBV15	TRBJ2-3	once	TGTGCCACCAGCAGAGATATTGTTGGGACAGGGTATTCGGATACGCAGTATTTT	CATSRDIVGTGYSDTQYF
NA	TRBV16	TRBJ2-3	NA	TGTGCCAGCAGCCAATCAGCCGGAGGCACAGATACGCAGTATTTT	CASSQSAGGTDTQYF
TRBD1	TRBV6-5	TRBJ2-7	NA	TGTGCCAGCAGTGGCCGGGACAGGGGGGGGTACGAGCAGTACTTC	CASSGRDRGGYEQYF
TRBD1	TRBV5-4	TRBJ1-6	NA	TGTGCCAGCAGCTTGGTCCTCACCGGGACAGGGGATTCACCCCTCCACTTT	CASSLVLTGTGDSPLHF
NA	TRBV27	TRBJ1-1	NA	TGTGCCAGCAGTCTCTCCGGGGGGGCGAACACTGAAGCTTTCTTT	CASSLSGGANTEAFF
NA	TRBV11-2	TRBJ2-3	NA	TGTGCCAGCAGCGGTGAACCTGCGGATACGCAGTATTTT	CASSGEPADTQYF
TRBD2	TRBV11-2	TRBJ2-1	NA	TGTGCCAGCAGCTTAGGAGCGGGGGGCTACAATGAGCAGTTCTTC	CASSLGAGGYNEQFF
TRBD1	TRBV2	TRBJ1-2	NA	TGTGCCAGCAGTGAAGGACAGGGGGGGTCGAACTATGGCTACACCTTC	CASSEGQGGSNYGYTF
NA	TRBV6-5	TRBJ1-4	NA	TGTGCCAGCAGTGGACTGGGTGAAAAACTGTTTTTT	CASSGLGEKLFF
NA	TRBV5-6	TRBJ1-2	NA	TGTGCCAGCAGCTTGGGAACAGTTAACTATGGCTACACCTTC	CASSLGTVNYGYTF
NA	TRBV29-1	TRBJ2-5	NA	TGCAGCGCCGGGGGGCGCGGGAGCCAGTACTTC	CSAGGRGSQYF
NA	TRBV10-3	TRBJ1-1	NA	TGTGCCATCAGTGAGTCTGGGGGGGACACTGAAGCTTTCTTT	CAISESGGDTEAFF
TRBD2	TRBV6-5	TRBJ2-7	NA	TGTGCCAGCAGTACAACTAGCGGTTCCTACGAGCAGTACTTC	CASSTTSGSYEQYF
NA	TRBV10-2	TRBJ1-1	NA	TGCGCCAGCAGGGAGGGGGGGTACACTGAAGCTTTCTTT	CASREGGYTEAFF
NA	TRBV29-1	TRBJ2-7	NA	TGCAGCGTTGAAACAGGGGGAGGGTGCGAGCAGTACTTC	CSVETGGGCEQYF
NA	TRBV18	TRBJ2-2	NA	TGTGCCAGCCCCAGGTGGGACACCGGGGAGCTGTTTTTT	CASPRWDTGELFF
NA	TRBV29-1	TRBJ1-5	NA	TGCAGCGTTGTTTGGGCAGGGCTCCTTCAGCCCCAGCATTTT	CSVVWAGLLQPQHF
NA	TRBV10-1	TRBJ2-1	NA	TGCGCCAGCAGTGAGTCAGGACTTCGGAATGAGCAGTTCTTC	CASSESGLRNEQFF
NA	TRBV6-5	TRBJ1-5	NA	TGTGCCAGCAAAAGTCAGACAGGCAATCAGCCCCAGCATTTT	CASKSQTGNQPQHF
TRBD2	TRBV29-1	TRBJ2-3	NA	TGCAGCGTTGAAACGGCGGGGGGGCGCACAGATACGCAGTATTTT	CSVETAGGRTDTQYF
TRBD2	TRBV11-2	TRBJ2-3	NA	TGTGCCAGCATGTTAGCGGGGGGTGATACGCAGTATTTT	CASMLAGGDTQYF
NA	TRBV9	TRBJ2-7	NA	TGTGCCAGCAGTGGCCCAGGGGCCTACGAGCAGTACTTC	CASSGPGAYEQYF
NA	TRBV6-5	TRBJ2-7	NA	TGTGCCAGCAGTTACGTCGCGAGCTCCTACGAGCAGTACTTC	CASSYVASSYEQYF
TRBD2	TRBV28	TRBJ2-1	NA	TGTGCCAGCAGCCCGGGACTAGCGGGAGGGTACAATGAGCAGTTCTTC	CASSPGLAGGYNEQFF
NA	TRBV30	TRBJ2-4	NA	TGTGCCTGGAATTTGAACAGGGAGATTCAGTACTTC	CAWNLNREIQYF